This T cell receptor beta chain is from a study of CD8 T cells in ankylosing spondylitis. CDR1 is MNHEY and CDR2 is SMNVEV in the germline V gene (reference sequence). V was clipped by 4 bases and J by 7 bases, with 11 bases between them. CDR3 size: 14 residues. This clonotype was counted a few times. Each CDR3 protein is one row after TCRdb ran MiXCR on the 5' RACE reads. The sample has about 270,000 distinct CDR3 sequences, 30% to 35% seen once; the top ten hold 3.5% to 4.5%. The sample consisted of blood, either unsorted or a sorted T cell fraction (not recorded which). The clonotype originates from a male donor with ankylosing spondylitis or in good health (not recorded which). This chain links TRBV27 with TRBJ1-6; possible D gene TRBD1, 5 bases. CDR3 in amino acids: CASSWGTLNSPLHF. CDR3 bases: TGTGCCAGCAGTTGGGGGACTTTGAATTCACCCCTCCACTTT.